Below are 23 T cell receptor beta chains sequenced from a single sample in a study of cytomegalovirus exposure and HLA in healthy donors. With 60 Vbeta and 13 Jbeta primers, the PCR was carried out. Only in-frame clones appear in the TCRdb table, and some are missing; sequencing was by immunoSEQ multiplex PCR. The sample yields 100,000 or so clones, 75% to 85% seen once. Sequencing was performed on PBMCs. The receptors originated from a female donor in good health and CMV-seropositive.

Only a few counts were recorded for this clone. The V and J genes are TRBV19 and TRBJ1-2; D not certain. V gave up 5 bases and J gave up 3 bases, with 13 bases separating them. CDR3 length: 14 residues. Germline loops: CDR1 LNHDA, CDR2 SQIVND (reference sequence). CDR3 sequence: CASSPEGGYYGYTF. CDR3 coding DNA: TGTGCCAGTAGTCCTGAGGGCGGATACTATGGCTACACCTTC.

The table lists this clone with a few counts. The CDR3 nucleotides are TGTGCCAGCAGCTCCGGACTAGCGGGGGACCTTAGCACAGATACGCAGTATTTT. Translated: CASSSGLAGDLSTDTQYF. The chain uses TRBV7-6 and TRBJ2-3; 13 bases line up with TRBD2. V gave up 4 bases and J gave up 0 bases; unmatched junction bases: 7. Germline values: CDR1 SGHVS, CDR2 FNYEAQ. This CDR3 has 18 amino acids.

The V gene is TRBV2, the J gene TRBJ2-7, with D perhaps matching TRBD2 (5 bases). V was cut by 5 bases and J by 5 bases, with 16 bases left in between. This CDR3 region has 14 residues. CDR1 and CDR2 (germline): SNHLY, FYNNEI. DNA for the CDR3: TGTGCCAGCAGTCCGGCCCGGCTAGCCAACGAGCAGTACTTC. This translates into CASSPARLANEQYF.

This clone occurred a few times. This chain links TRBV15 with TRBJ1-4; no clear D gene. Trimming left V 2 bases short and J 8 bases short, with 6 bases between. This CDR3 contains 12 residues. CDR1 and CDR2 from the germline V gene are LNHNV and YYDKDF (reference sequence). The DNA for the CDR3 is TGTGCCACCAGCAGAACAGCCGAAAAACTGTTTTTT. Protein sequence: CATSRTAEKLFF.

Comments on this clone: Its ends do not fully match the called genes, so a read error is possible. The rearrangement joins TRBV7-9 to TRBJ1-1; D call uncertain. CDR3 length: 12 amino acids. Germline V gene sequence: CDR1 SEHNR, CDR2 FQNEAQ (reference sequence). This chain's CDR3 is CSSSPGSTEAFF. Written as DNA, the CDR3 is TGTTCCAGCAGCCCCGGGAGCACTGAAGCTTTCTTT.

The chain employs TRBV10-1 and TRBJ2-5, with 7 nucleotides matching TRBD1. The CDR3 has 15 residues. Germline V gene sequence: CDR1 WNHNN, CDR2 SYGVQD (reference sequence). With V trimmed by 4 bases and J by 3 bases, 8 bases remained unmatched. Here the CDR3 DNA reads TGCGCCAGCAGTGGATCGTTGGGACAGAAAGAGACCCAGTACTTC. This sequence encodes CASSGSLGQKETQYF.

The genes are TRBV5-1 and TRBJ2-2; 7 positions match TRBD1. V shed 1 base and J 5 bases; nucleotides not matched to a gene: 5. The germline V gene encodes CDR1 SGHRS and CDR2 YFSETQ. The CDR3 is 15 amino acids. CDR3 residues: CASSLLPGGTGELFF. The CDR3 DNA is TGCGCCAGCAGCTTGCTTCCAGGGGGTACCGGGGAGCTGTTTTTT. The full variable domain, rest sourced from reference TRBV5-1 and TRBJ2-2, is KAGVTQTPRYLIKTRGQQVTLSCSPISGHRSVSWYQQTPGQGLQFLFEYFSETQRNKGNFPGRFSGRQFSNSRSEMNVSTLELGDSALYLCASSLLPGGTGELFFGEGSRLTVL.

This chain connects TRBV19 to TRBJ2-1, with TRBD1 matching 9 bases. With 8 bases clipped from V and 4 bases from J, the junction kept 3 bases outside the gene matches. The CDR3 is 13 residues long. Germline V gives CDR1 LNHDA, CDR2 SQIVND (reference sequence). The CDR3 reads CASAGQGYNEQFF. For the CDR3, the DNA is TGTGCCAGTGCGGGACAGGGTTACAATGAGCAGTTCTTC.

CDR3 in amino acids: CASSPSHRGIQYF. The CDR3 nucleotides read TGTGCCAGCAGTCCTTCGCACCGGGGCATTCAGTACTTC. The genes are TRBV27 and TRBJ2-4; D perhaps matches TRBD2 (5 bases). The CDR3 sequence is 13 residues long. CDR1 MNHEY and CDR2 SMNVEV come from the germline V gene (reference sequence). The V and J ends lost 5 bases and 9 bases respectively, with 14 bases between them.

This sequence joins TRBV27 and TRBJ2-3; tentative D call: TRBD2 (5 bases). Between the trimmed V and J ends, which lost 3 bases and 10 bases, there was a span of 14 bases. CDR1 is MNHEY and CDR2 is SMNVEV in the germline V gene (reference sequence). CDR3 length equals 13 residues. CDR3: CASSFSGIQAQYF. DNA for the CDR3: TGTGCCAGCAGTTTCTCGGGGATTCAGGCGCAGTATTTT.

The rearrangement uses TRBV4-3 and TRBJ2-5, with TRBD1 as a possible D gene (6 bases). Trimming took off 2 bases at V and 13 bases at J, with 17 bases between the two ends. CDR3 length equals 13 residues. Germline CDR1 LGHNA, CDR2 YSLEER. The DNA for the CDR3 is TGCGCCAGCAGCCAACGTTCAGGGGTCAAGTTGTACTTC. Residues: CASSQRSGVKLYF.

The chain links TRBV7-2 to TRBJ2-7; 9 bases map to TRBD1. This CDR3 has 18 amino acids. In germline, CDR1 is SGHTA, CDR2 FQGNSA. The ends lost 2 bases at V and 3 bases at J; junction bases unmatched: 14. CDR3 nucleotides: TGTGCCAGCAGCTTAAGGTCTCCCCGGGACAGGGCAATCTACGAGCAGTACTTC. It translates to CASSLRSPRDRAIYEQYF.

This clone was counted between two and nine times. The chain links TRBV7-2 to TRBJ2-2; maybe TRBD2 (5 bases). Trimming left V 3 bases short and J 3 bases short, with 8 bases between. Germline V lookup: CDR1 SGHTA, CDR2 FQGNSA. The CDR3 consists of 14 residues. CDR3 sequence reads: CASSFQRYTGELFF. CDR3 DNA sequence: TGTGCCAGCAGCTTCCAGCGGTACACCGGGGAGCTGTTTTTT.

This chain links TRBV5-4 with TRBJ2-2; possibly TRBD2 for D (5 bases). CDR1 is SGHNT and CDR2 is YYREEE in the germline V gene (reference sequence). V gave up 9 bases and J gave up 2 bases, with 14 bases separating them. There are 14 residues in the CDR3. CDR3 sequence reads: CAIMRAPNTGELFF. DNA of the CDR3: TGTGCCATCATGCGGGCACCTAACACCGGGGAGCTGTTTTTT.

Comment on this clone: The junction differs from germline at one of its ends, possibly a read error. J is TRBJ2-1 and V is TRBV7-9; D may be TRBD2 (6 bases). The CDR3 totals 15 residues. The germline gives CDR1 SEHNR, CDR2 FQNEAQ (reference sequence). CDR3 in DNA: TGTTCCAGCAGCCACTGGGGGGAGGAGAACAATGAGCAGTTCTTC. This encodes CSSSHWGEENNEQFF.

This clone was seen a single time. At one end the junction does not follow the germline gene, possibly because of a read error. V usage is TRBV5-1 and J usage is TRBJ1-1, with D unresolved. The CDR3 length is 11 residues. In germline, CDR1 is SGHRS, CDR2 YFSETQ. Written as DNA, the CDR3 is TGCGCCAGCAGCTTGGGGCCAGTTCGGGGCTTT. It encodes CASSLGPVRGF.

The chain has TRBV11-2 and TRBJ2-5; 9 bases line up with TRBD2. Germline V gives CDR1 SGHAT, CDR2 FQNNGV. CDR3 length: 17 residues. J gave up 2 bases and V 1 base, and 8 bases lay outside the gene matches. The CDR3 region has the DNA TGTGCCAGCAGCTTAGGGGTTAGCGGGGGAATACAAGAGACCCAGTACTTC. It yields the protein CASSLGVSGGIQETQYF.

The chain joins TRBV30 to TRBJ2-1; 9 nucleotides align to TRBD1. There are 19 residues in the CDR3. J gave up 7 bases and V 2 bases, and 21 bases lay outside the gene matches. Germline V lookup: CDR1 GTSNPN, CDR2 SVGIG (reference sequence). CDR3 in amino acids: CAWSPPGQGGLGRRNEQFF. CDR3 in DNA: TGTGCCTGGAGTCCGCCGGGACAGGGTGGATTGGGGCGAAGGAATGAGCAGTTCTTC.

CDR3 DNA sequence: TGCGCCAGCAGCTCGGGACTAGCGGGGGGGGGTAATGAGCAGTTCTTC. Translation gives CASSSGLAGGGNEQFF. The chain carries TRBV5-1 and TRBJ2-1, with 16 bases lining up with TRBD2. Germline CDR1 is SGHRS and CDR2 is YFSETQ. The CDR3 totals 16 residues. Unmatched junction bases numbered 4, after V lost 3 bases and J lost 7 bases.

This clone has only a few counts. The chain recombines TRBV6-5 with TRBJ1-1; perhaps TRBD1 as D (5 bases). V was pared by 6 bases and J by 7 bases, with 18 bases between. Germline V lookup: CDR1 MNHEY, CDR2 SVGAGI. The CDR3 length is 14 residues. In DNA form, the CDR3 reads TGTGCCAGCAGGGTGGGCATAGACAGCCTTGAAGCTTTCTTT. Protein: CASRVGIDSLEAFF.

V gene TRBV5-6 combines with J gene TRBJ1-1; D is possibly TRBD1 (6 bases). The germline V gene has CDR1 SGHDT and CDR2 YYEEEE. V lost 0 bases and J 4 bases, leaving 10 bases between the germline ends. The CDR3 runs to 14 residues. CDR3 DNA sequence: TGTGCCAGCAGCTTGGTTCAGGGGTTCACTGAAGCTTTCTTT. Residues: CASSLVQGFTEAFF.

In DNA, the CDR3 is TGCAGCGTTGAAGATCTTCCGGGGTTCGAGCAGTACTTC. It is translated as CSVEDLPGFEQYF. J is TRBJ2-7 and V is TRBV29-1; D possibly corresponds to TRBD2 (5 bases). Germline values: CDR1 SQVTM, CDR2 ANQGSEA. This CDR3 has 13 amino acids. The V and J ends lost 0 bases and 6 bases respectively, with 12 bases between them.

The rearrangement joins TRBV7-2 to TRBJ2-5; D is undetermined. CDR1 SGHTA and CDR2 FQGNSA come from the germline V gene. V gave up 5 bases and J gave up 5 bases, with 15 bases separating them. This CDR3 is 14 amino acids long. CDR3 DNA sequence: TGTGCCAGCAGCATGACAAATTATGGGGAGACCCAGTACTTC. This codes for CASSMTNYGETQYF.